This T cell receptor beta chain was obtained from a study of CD8 T cells in ankylosing spondylitis. Study conclusions and caveats: The authors found the disease-linked clones to be CD8+ and relatively rare in peripheral blood. Reportedly, matched ankylosing spondylitis synovial fluid was significantly enriched for disease-linked clones. Reactive arthritis synovial fluid and blood previously showed some of these motif variants.

A quantitative 5'-RACE method, one with molecular barcodes, was used to make TCR beta libraries. TCRdb called the 5' RACE reads again in MiXCR, with one record for every CDR3 protein. The sample contains 200,000 to 300,000 distinct CDR3 sequences, roughly 8.6% of which appear only once. This clonotype was observed many times. Its antigen is not identified. Germline assignment: CDR1 SGHNT and CDR2 YENEEA. CDR3 length equals 15 residues. V lost 4 bases, J lost 5 bases, and 7 bases stayed unmatched. The clonotype originates from a male donor with ankylosing spondylitis or in good health (not recorded which). The source material was blood, either unsorted or a sorted T cell fraction (not recorded which). This chain joins TRBV11-3 and TRBJ2-7; 11 nucleotides agree with TRBD1. CDR3 bases: TGTGCCAGCAGCTATCGGACAGGGGGCCAGAACGAGCAGTACTTC. This translates into CASSYRTGGQNEQYF.